The clone carrying this T cell receptor beta chain turned up a few times. Antigen specificity is unknown. Each CDR3 protein is one row after TCRdb ran MiXCR on the RT-PCR reads. The sample yields about 310,000 distinct CDR3 sequences, 20% to 25% seen once. This record belongs to a study of response to subunit inactivated influenza vaccine. Trimming at V came to 5 bases and at J to 1 base, leaving 5 bases not matched to a gene. Germline CDR1 SGHRS, CDR2 YFSETQ. This CDR3 spans 14 amino acids. Overall study findings and caveats: The authors offered the suggestion that each seasonal influenza vaccination recruits few new T cells.

The chain carries TRBV5-1 and TRBJ1-1; 7 nucleotides line up with TRBD1. This receptor was taken from a man between 45 and 75 years old who received an inactivated influenza vaccine. This specimen consisted of PBMCs from blood, obtained less than 22 months after vaccination. CDR3 in DNA: TGCGCCAGCAGTGAGGGGGCGGGGAACACTGAAGCTTTCTTT. This codes for CASSEGAGNTEAFF. The full variable domain, in which reference TRBV5-1 and TRBJ1-1 provide the parts outside the CDR3, is KAGVTQTPRYLIKTRGQQVTLSCSPISGHRSVSWYQQTPGQGLQFLFEYFSETQRNKGNFPGRFSGRQFSNSRSEMNVSTLELGDSALYLCASSEGAGNTEAFFGQGTRLTVV.